The rows below give T cell receptor beta chains drawn from one sample of a study of vaccination and CD4 T cells after COVID-19. Antigen specificity for these receptors is unknown. TCRdb reanalysed the PCR reads using MiXCR and keeps one entry per CDR3 protein. The sample shows 20,000 or so distinct CDR3 sequences, 23% of them seen only once. The sequencing sample was made of cultured CD4+ T cells from blood. All receptors derive from a human donor with COVID-19. The CDR3 runs from the conserved cysteine through the conserved F or W. The D gene is left open where the match is weak. Where a row states a size, it is once, few, many or the class of an expanded clone; other rows omit it.

j_call v_call clone_size d_call cdr3_nt cdr3_aa
TRBJ2-3 TRBV20-1 NA NA TGCAGTGCTAGAGGTGGGGGGCAATCAGATACGCAGTATTTT CSARGGGQSDTQYF
TRBJ2-3 TRBV12-3/TRBV12-4 once NA TGTGCCAGCAGCCGCGGGACATTCACAGATACGCAGTATTTT CASSRGTFTDTQYF
TRBJ2-5 TRBV5-1 NA NA TGCGCCAGCAGCTTGGCGGGGTCAGAGACCCAGTACTTC CASSLAGSETQYF
TRBJ2-2 TRBV3-1 once TRBD2 TGTGCCAGCAGCCAAGAGTCAGGTAGCGGGAAGAGGGGGGAGCTGTTTTTT CASSQESGSGKRGELFF
TRBJ2-7 TRBV7-8 NA NA TGTGCCAGCAGCTGGCGGGACAACAACTACGAGCAGTACTTC CASSWRDNNYEQYF
TRBJ1-6 TRBV4-1 NA NA TGCGCCAGCAGCCAAGATTATGCCGGGACAAAGAATTCACCCCTCCACTTT CASSQDYAGTKNSPLHF
TRBJ1-2 TRBV5-1 NA TRBD1 TGCGCCAGCAGCTTGGACAGGGGTAACTATGGCTACACCTTC CASSLDRGNYGYTF
TRBJ1-2 TRBV6-1 few TRBD1 TGTGCCAGCAGTCCCCTGACAGGGCTCGGCTATGGCTACACCTTC CASSPLTGLGYGYTF
TRBJ2-3 TRBV12-3/TRBV12-4 few NA TGTGCCAGCAACCTCGGGAGGGGGCTAGATACGCAGTATTTT CASNLGRGLDTQYF
TRBJ2-5 TRBV6-1 few NA TGTGCCAGCAGTGACGGTGTCCGGGGGAATCAAGAGACCCAGTACTTC CASSDGVRGNQETQYF
TRBJ1-2 TRBV28 few NA TGTGCCAGCAGTACAATAGGGACTGCTGCTATCGGCTACACCTTC CASSTIGTAAIGYTF
TRBJ2-5 TRBV7-8 NA NA TGTGCCAGCACCCATCGAGTAGGAGCGGGCCAAGAGACCCAGTACTTC CASTHRVGAGQETQYF
TRBJ1-1 TRBV19 NA TRBD1 TGTGCCAGTAGGGCTGACAGGGACACTGAAGCTTTCTTT CASRADRDTEAFF
TRBJ2-3 TRBV2 NA TRBD2 TGTGCCAGCTGCCCCAGCGGGGCCACAGATACGCAGTATTTT CASCPSGATDTQYF
TRBJ2-3 TRBV7-3 NA TRBD1 TGTGCCAGCAGCCCGACGGGACAGGGGGCTACAGATACGCAGTATTTT CASSPTGQGATDTQYF
TRBJ2-7 TRBV7-8 NA NA TGTGCCACCAGCTACCGGGACGTAAAAGGGGAGCAGTACTTC CATSYRDVKGEQYF
TRBJ2-5 TRBV5-1 NA NA TGCGCCAGCAGTGGGGACGGGGATCGGGAGACCCAGTACTTC CASSGDGDRETQYF
TRBJ1-4 TRBV20-1 few NA TGCAGTGCTAGAGCAGGGTTAACTAATGAAAAACTGTTTTTT CSARAGLTNEKLFF
TRBJ1-2 TRBV6-4 NA NA TGTGCCAGCAGTGACACAGGTGGTAGGGGCTACACCTTC CASSDTGGRGYTF
TRBJ1-1 TRBV30 NA NA TGTGCCTGGAGCCCTGTGGGGTTCGGAGCTTTCTTT CAWSPVGFGAFF
TRBJ1-3 TRBV29-1 NA NA TGCAGCGCTCCCTTCTCGGCCCAGCACACTGGAAACACCATATATTTT CSAPFSAQHTGNTIYF
TRBJ2-7 TRBV7-9 NA TRBD1 TGTGCCAGCAGCTTAAGAGGACAGGGGTACGAGCAGTACTTC CASSLRGQGYEQYF
TRBJ2-7 TRBV15 NA NA TGTGCCACCAGCAGTGGGACCGTAGCCTACGAGCAGTACTTC CATSSGTVAYEQYF
TRBJ2-1 TRBV12-3/TRBV12-4 NA TRBD2 TGTGCCAGCAGTTTCCCGGGGGGCTCCTACAATGAGCAGTTCTTC CASSFPGGSYNEQFF
TRBJ2-7 TRBV11-2 NA TRBD2 TGTGCCAGCAGCTCACGACTAGCGTCCCCCTACGAGCAGTACTTC CASSSRLASPYEQYF
TRBJ1-2 TRBV7-2 few NA TGTGCCAGCAGCGTCCCCACCCTTAACTATGGCTACACCTTC CASSVPTLNYGYTF
TRBJ1-2 TRBV19 NA NA TGTGCCAGTAGTGTCGACAGGTCCTGGGGCCACACCTTC CASSVDRSWGHTF
TRBJ1-3 TRBV11-2 NA NA TGTGCCAGCAGCTTAGGGGGGCATTCTGGAAACACCATATATTTT CASSLGGHSGNTIYF
TRBJ1-3 TRBV20-1 NA NA TGCAGTGCTAGAGATCGACAGAGTGGAAACACCATATATTTT CSARDRQSGNTIYF
TRBJ1-1 TRBV28 NA NA TGTGCCAGCAGTTTATTTACAGATGAAGCTTTCTTT CASSLFTDEAFF
TRBJ2-5 TRBV11-3 NA NA TGTGCCAGCAGCCACCGGGACTCGAGACCGCAAGAGACCCAGTACTTC CASSHRDSRPQETQYF
TRBJ2-3 TRBV28 few TRBD2 TGTGCCAGCAGTTTATCTAGCGGGGGGACAGATACGCAGTATTTT CASSLSSGGTDTQYF
TRBJ1-1 TRBV12-3/TRBV12-4 NA NA TGTGCCAGCAATTCCCGGGTAAACACTGAAGCTTTCTTT CASNSRVNTEAFF
TRBJ2-1 TRBV10-3 NA TRBD2 TGTGCCATCAGTGATTGGTCTAGCGGGGGCCAAGACAATGAGCAGTTCTTC CAISDWSSGGQDNEQFF
TRBJ1-1 TRBV20-1 medium-sized NA TGCAGTGCTAGAGGAGGGACACTGAACACTGAAGCTTTCTTT CSARGGTLNTEAFF
TRBJ1-1 TRBV30 few NA TGTGCCTGGAGTGTACGGAGTACGAACACTGAAGCTTTCTTT CAWSVRSTNTEAFF
TRBJ1-3 TRBV2 few NA TGTGCCAGCAGTGGGGGAACATTTGGAAACACCATATATTTT CASSGGTFGNTIYF
TRBJ2-5 TRBV19 NA TRBD1 TGTGCCAGTAGTATCCGGACAGGGGACGAGACCCAGTACTTC CASSIRTGDETQYF
TRBJ2-7 TRBV6-1 NA NA TGTGCCAGCAAAATGGACTACGCATACGAGCAGTACTTC CASKMDYAYEQYF
TRBJ2-5 TRBV18 NA NA TGTGCCAGCTCACAGGGTCAGAAAGAGACCCAGTACTTC CASSQGQKETQYF
TRBJ1-1 TRBV4-3 few TRBD1 TGCGCCAGCAGCCAAAGTACCGCCCAGGGGGCGAATCCTGAAGCTTTCTTT CASSQSTAQGANPEAFF